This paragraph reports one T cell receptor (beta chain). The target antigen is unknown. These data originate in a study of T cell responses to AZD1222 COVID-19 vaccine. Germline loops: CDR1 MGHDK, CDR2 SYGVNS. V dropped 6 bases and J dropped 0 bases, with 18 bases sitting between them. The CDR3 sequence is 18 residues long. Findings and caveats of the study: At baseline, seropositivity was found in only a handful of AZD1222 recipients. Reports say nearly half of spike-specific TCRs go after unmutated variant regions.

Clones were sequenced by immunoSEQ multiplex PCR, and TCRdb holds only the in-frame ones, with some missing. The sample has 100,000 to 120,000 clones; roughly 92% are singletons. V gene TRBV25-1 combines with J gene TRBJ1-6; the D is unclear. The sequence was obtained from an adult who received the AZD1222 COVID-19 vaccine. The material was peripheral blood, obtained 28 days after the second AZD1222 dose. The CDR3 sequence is CASSSLVERTSYNSPLHF. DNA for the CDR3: TGTGCCAGCAGCTCATTGGTGGAGAGAACCTCCTATAATTCACCCCTCCACTTT.